Ten or more counts support the clone carrying this TCR beta chain. Its antigen is unidentified. This entry belongs to a study of T-cell memory formation after mild COVID-19. Study summary: TCR clusters showed largely donor specificity.

Broader study findings: Largely, contracting CD4+ clones fell within CM and EM, and contracting CD8+ clones within EMRA. Specificity for SARS-CoV-2 was not confirmed among the second-wave clones peaking on day 37. Several responding clones turned up in pre-infection memory, indicating that cross-reactive memory may have taken part.

The CDR3 is 15 residues long. In germline, CDR1 is DFQATT, CDR2 SNEGSKA (reference sequence). Trimming stripped 3 bases from V and 5 bases from J, with 19 bases between. TCRdb re-derived calls from the 5' RACE reads in MiXCR, one entry per CDR3 protein. The sample lists under 90,000 distinct CDR3 sequences; around 14% were seen once. Sequences were obtained from PBMCs or a T cell subset sorted from them (not recorded which). This TCR was sampled from an adult woman who had mild COVID-19 (a few samples of this study predate the infection). Cell type and time point are not known. The chain employs TRBV20-1 and TRBJ1-1; TRBD1 is a possible D gene (5 bases). In DNA, the CDR3 is TGCAGTGCTAGTGCTCTGGGGCAGGGAGGGACTGAAGCTTTCTTT. It specifies CSASALGQGGTEAFF.